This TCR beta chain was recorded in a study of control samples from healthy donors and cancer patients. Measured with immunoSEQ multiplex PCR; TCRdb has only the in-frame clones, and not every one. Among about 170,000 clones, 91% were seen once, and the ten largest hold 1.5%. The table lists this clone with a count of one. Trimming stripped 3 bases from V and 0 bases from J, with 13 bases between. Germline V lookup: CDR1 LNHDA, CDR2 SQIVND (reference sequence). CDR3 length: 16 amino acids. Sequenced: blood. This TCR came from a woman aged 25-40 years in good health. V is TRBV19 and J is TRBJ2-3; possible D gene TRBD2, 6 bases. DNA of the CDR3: TGTGCCAGTAGTATTTTCGGGGACTCAAGCACAGATACGCAGTATTTT. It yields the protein CASSIFGDSSTDTQYF.